One and the same sample provided the 21 T cell receptor beta chains below, sequenced in a study of T-cell reconstitution after alpha-beta-depleted transplantation in children. For TCRbeta, the library was prepared with unique molecular identifiers. TCRdb recomputed calls from the PCR reads with MiXCR, one row per CDR3 protein. The sample consists of some 120,000 distinct CDR3 sequences, more than 20% of them appearing once. Specimen: PBMCs, mostly from graft donor cells, collected 180 days after TCRalphabeta/CD19-depleted stem cell transplant. Receptors originate from a male patient between 2 and 10 years old who had a stem cell transplant for chronic granulomatous disease, so the T cells may come from the graft donor.

The chain joins TRBV19 to TRBJ2-6; D gene uncertain. V lost 5 bases and J 0 bases, leaving 8 bases between the germline ends. The germline V gene has CDR1 LNHDA and CDR2 SQIVND (reference sequence). The length of the CDR3 is 15 residues. CDR3 in amino acids: CASSADLSGANVLTF. The CDR3 bases are TGTGCCAGTAGTGCGGATCTCTCTGGGGCCAACGTCCTGACTTTC.

This clonotype was seen a handful of times. The V gene is TRBV4-3, the J gene TRBJ2-3; 12 bases are shared with TRBD2. Unmatched junction bases numbered 9, after V lost 3 bases and J lost 5 bases. CDR1 and CDR2 (germline): LGHNA, YSLEER. The CDR3 has 17 residues. Here the CDR3 reads CASSHETSGSLRDTQYF. The CDR3 nucleotides are TGCGCCAGCAGCCACGAGACTAGCGGGAGCCTTCGAGATACGCAGTATTTT.

This clonotype was counted between two and nine times. The chain recombines TRBV6-5 with TRBJ1-2; possibly TRBD1 for D (6 bases). The CDR3 is 11 amino acids. V shed 7 bases and J shed 8 bases, with 11 bases lying between them. CDR1 and CDR2 (germline): MNHEY, SVGAGI. CDR3 sequence: CASKQGGGYTF. The CDR3 region has the DNA TGTGCCAGCAAACAGGGAGGCGGCTACACCTTC.

In its sample, this clonotype was seen many times. This sequence joins TRBV10-2 and TRBJ2-2, with D possibly matching TRBD2 (7 bases). CDR1 and CDR2 from the germline V gene are WSHSY and SAAADI. The CDR3 runs 17 residues. V lost 8 bases, J lost 3 bases, and 22 bases lay in between. CDR3 DNA: TGCGCCAGCGCTGATCGGGGGGCCCTGATTTACACCGGGGAGCTGTTTTTT. Amino acid sequence: CASADRGALIYTGELFF.

The table lists this clonotype with many counts. This chain connects TRBV20-1 to TRBJ2-1; 8 positions match TRBD1. The CDR3 has 14 residues. V shed 3 bases, J shed 5 bases, and the junction held 6 bases outside the gene matches. CDR1 and CDR2 from the germline V gene are DFQATT and SNEGSKA (reference sequence). CDR3 region: CSASDRGHDNEQFF. Written as DNA, the CDR3 is TGCAGTGCTAGCGACAGGGGTCACGACAATGAGCAGTTCTTC.

Many counts were recorded for this clonotype. V and J are TRBV5-1 and TRBJ2-3, with no clear D. Germline V CDR1 and CDR2: SGHRS, YFSETQ. V dropped 5 bases and J dropped 6 bases, with 7 bases sitting between them. CDR3 length equals 11 residues. The CDR3 reads CASRYMDTQYF. As DNA, the CDR3 is TGCGCCAGCAGGTATATGGATACGCAGTATTTT.

This clonotype has just a few counts. The rearrangement joins TRBV12-3 or TRBV12-4 to TRBJ2-7; 8 bases are a match to TRBD2. This CDR3 spans 16 amino acids. V lost 3 bases and J lost 5; bases outside the gene matches: 12. CDR3 DNA sequence: TGTGCCAGCAGTTTCCTCGGGGGTAGCGGGATCCACGAGCAGTACTTC. Amino acid sequence: CASSFLGGSGIHEQYF.

This rearrangement joins TRBV12-3 or TRBV12-4 to TRBJ1-5; 8 bases align to TRBD1. This CDR3 region has 17 residues. Germline trimming cut 7 bases from V and 8 bases from J; bases unmatched to any gene: 19. CDR3: CASTLFGQGGYMKPQHF. DNA of the CDR3: TGTGCCAGCACCCTCTTTGGACAGGGAGGTTACATGAAGCCCCAGCATTTT.

This chain uses TRBV6-6 with TRBJ2-7; D possibly matches TRBD1 or TRBD2 (5 bases each). V was clipped by 2 bases and J by 6 bases, with 5 bases between them. CDR3 length equals 11 residues. Germline V CDR1 and CDR2: MNHNY, SVGAGI (reference sequence). The CDR3 nucleotides are TGTGCCAGCAGTTACGGGGGCGAGCAGTACTTC. Amino acid sequence: CASSYGGEQYF.

The DNA of the CDR3 is TGCAGTGCTATTGGACCCAAATTGTCCGAGCAGTACTTC. Protein product: CSAIGPKLSEQYF. The chain links TRBV20-1 to TRBJ2-7, with D unresolved. Germline V gene sequence: CDR1 DFQATT, CDR2 SNEGSKA (reference sequence). With 4 bases removed from V and 6 bases from J, the gap between germline ends came to 16 bases. There are 13 residues in the CDR3.

The chain recombines TRBV6-5 with TRBJ1-1; D call uncertain. V was clipped by 0 bases and J by 1 base, with 3 bases between them. The CDR3 extends over 13 amino acids. Germline lookup yields CDR1 MNHEY and CDR2 SVGAGI. CDR3 loop: CASSYSENTEAFF. CDR3 DNA: TGTGCCAGCAGTTACTCGGAGAACACTGAAGCTTTCTTT.

This clonotype was observed many times. The J gene is TRBJ1-1, the V gene TRBV7-9, with a possible D match to TRBD1 (5 bases). The CDR3 spans 14 residues. CDR1 SEHNR and CDR2 FQNEAQ come from the germline V gene (reference sequence). V gave up 3 bases and J gave up 3 bases, with 11 bases separating them. CDR3 nucleotides: TGTGCCAGCAGCTTCGGCCGGGGGGACACTGAAGCTTTCTTT. Protein sequence: CASSFGRGDTEAFF. The complete variable domain, with remaining parts taken from reference TRBV7-9 and TRBJ1-1, reads DTGVSQNPRHKITKRGQNVTFRCDPISEHNRLYWYRQTLGQGPEFLTYFQNEAQLEKSRLLSDRFSAERPKGSFSTLEIQRTEQGDSAMYLCASSFGRGDTEAFFGQGTRLTVV.

This clonotype was observed once. The gene calls are TRBV24-1 and TRBJ1-2; D is ambiguous. Per germline, CDR1 KGHDR and CDR2 SFDVKD. The CDR3 has 19 amino acids. CDR3 residues: CGAFDLQILVDDLGYGYTF. CDR3 nucleotide sequence: TGTGGCGCCTTTGATTTGCAAATCCTTGTGGACGACCTGGGATATGGCTACACCTTC.

The CDR3 DNA follows: TGTGCCAGCAGTCATGGACAGGCGTCCTACAATGAGCAGTTCTTC. Its translation: CASSHGQASYNEQFF. V gene TRBV11-1 combines with J gene TRBJ2-1, with 7 bases lining up with TRBD1. The germline gives CDR1 SGHAT, CDR2 FQDESV (reference sequence). V shed 6 bases, J shed 1 base, and the junction held 6 bases outside the gene matches. The CDR3 runs to 15 residues.

This clonotype was seen repeatedly, ten times or more. This chain links TRBV5-1 with TRBJ1-1; D unclear. Looked up from germline, CDR1 is SGHRS and CDR2 is YFSETQ. There are 13 residues in the CDR3. V lost 3 bases to trimming and J lost 1 base, with 7 bases between them. This CDR3 reads CASSSLENTEAFF. The CDR3 nucleotides read TGCGCCAGCAGCTCATTAGAGAACACTGAAGCTTTCTTT.

The chain is built from TRBV12-3 or TRBV12-4 and TRBJ2-1; 9 bases align to TRBD2. The CDR3 length is 17 residues. The trim removed 4 bases at V and 4 bases at J, leaving 11 bases unmatched. CDR3 region: CASSSYSGGRVYNEQFF. Here the CDR3 DNA reads TGTGCCAGCAGTTCATATAGCGGGGGCCGCGTGTACAATGAGCAGTTCTTC.

This rearrangement joins TRBV12-3 or TRBV12-4 to TRBJ2-7, with 8 bases that match TRBD1. The CDR3 is made up of 16 amino acids. Trimming cost V 3 bases and J 5 bases; bases outside gene matches: 12. In DNA, the CDR3 is TGTGCCAGCAGTTTCGACAGGGGCCTAACCCCTCACGAGCAGTACTTC. Translation gives CASSFDRGLTPHEQYF.

The chain is built from TRBV27 and TRBJ1-6; TRBD1 matches 8 bases. The CDR3 consists of 18 residues. V dropped 5 bases and J dropped 7; count of bases not matched to a gene: 16. Germline values: CDR1 MNHEY, CDR2 SMNVEV (reference sequence). The CDR3 is CASSRDFPRDRLNSPLHF. CDR3 nucleotides: TGTGCCAGCAGTCGTGACTTCCCCCGGGACAGGTTAAATTCACCCCTCCACTTT.

This chain joins TRBV7-3 and TRBJ1-1, with D unresolved. Germline CDR1 and CDR2: SGHTA and FQGTGA. CDR3 length: 13 amino acids. Trimming pared 5 bases from V and 2 bases from J, leaving 9 bases between. The CDR3 DNA follows: TGTGCCAGCAGCCCGCACTCTAACACTGAAGCTTTCTTT. It translates to CASSPHSNTEAFF.

V gene TRBV27 combines with J gene TRBJ2-3; 9 bases are shared with TRBD1. There are 19 residues in the CDR3. CDR1 is MNHEY and CDR2 is SMNVEV in the germline V gene (reference sequence). The V and J ends lost 8 bases and 3 bases, in that order; junction bases with no gene match: 21. CDR3 sequence: CASARIGPGQGVKTDTQYF. The CDR3 region has the DNA TGTGCCAGCGCGCGAATCGGTCCGGGACAGGGAGTTAAAACAGATACGCAGTATTTT.

This clonotype was counted only a few times. The chain carries TRBV20-1 and TRBJ2-3, with 11 bases matching TRBD2. The CDR3 contains 15 residues. V dropped 5 bases and J dropped 5; count of bases not matched to a gene: 9. CDR1 is DFQATT, CDR2 SNEGSKA, per germline (reference sequence). This CDR3 reads CSAEILAGVLDTQYF. CDR3 in DNA: TGCAGTGCTGAAATACTAGCGGGAGTTCTAGATACGCAGTATTTT.